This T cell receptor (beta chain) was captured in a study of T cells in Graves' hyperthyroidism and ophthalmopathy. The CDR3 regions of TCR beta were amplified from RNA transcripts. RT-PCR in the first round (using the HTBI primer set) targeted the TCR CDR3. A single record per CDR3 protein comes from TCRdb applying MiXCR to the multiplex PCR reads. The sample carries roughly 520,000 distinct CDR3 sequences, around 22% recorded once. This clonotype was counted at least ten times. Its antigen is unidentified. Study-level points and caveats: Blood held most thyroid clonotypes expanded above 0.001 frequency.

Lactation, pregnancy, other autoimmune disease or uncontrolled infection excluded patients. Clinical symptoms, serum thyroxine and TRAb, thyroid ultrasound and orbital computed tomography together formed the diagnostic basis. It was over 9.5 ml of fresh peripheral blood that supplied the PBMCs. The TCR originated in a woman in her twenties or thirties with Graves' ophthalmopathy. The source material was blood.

CDR3 sequence (DNA): TGCAGTGCCACTAGACAGGCTAGCAATCAGCCCCAGCATTTT. Translated: CSATRQASNQPQHF. The V call is TRBV20-1, the J call TRBJ1-5, with D perhaps matching TRBD1 (6 bases). Trimming shortened V by 6 bases and J by 0 bases, and 12 bases separated the two germline ends. The CDR3 runs to 14 residues. Germline CDR1 reads DFQATT; CDR2 reads SNEGSKA (reference sequence).